Below are 6 T cell receptor beta chains sequenced from a single sample in a study of cytomegalovirus exposure and HLA in healthy donors. Assay: immunoSEQ multiplex PCR; the TCRdb copy retains only in-frame clones and omits some. The repertoire consists of around 200,000 clones, with 80% to 85% occurring once and the leading ten covering 1% to 1.5%. The sequenced material came from PBMCs. The receptors shown here come from a woman under 40 in good health and CMV-seronegative.

The rearrangement joins TRBV14 to TRBJ1-6, with TRBD1 matching over 7 bases. CDR3 size: 15 residues. Trimming at V came to 4 bases and at J to 7 bases, leaving 7 bases not matched to a gene. The germline CDR1 and CDR2 sequences are SGHDN and FVKESK. CDR3 nucleotides: TGTGCCAGCAGCCCGCCGGGACAGACGAATTCACCCCTCCACTTT. It codes for CASSPPGQTNSPLHF.

This sequence joins TRBV7-9 and TRBJ2-3, with TRBD1 identical over 9 bases. The CDR3 spans 16 residues. Germline-derived CDR1 and CDR2 are SEHNR and FQNEAQ (reference sequence). The junction had 5 bases not matched to a gene; V was cut back by 1 base and J by 3 bases. The DNA for the CDR3 is TGTGCCAGCAGCTTAGGGGACAGGGACTTTACAGATACGCAGTATTTT. Its translation: CASSLGDRDFTDTQYF.

There are a few counts of this clone. The chain recombines TRBV9 with TRBJ2-3; tentative D call: TRBD2 (6 bases). The ends were cut back, 0 bases at V and 5 bases at J, with 10 bases in the middle. This CDR3 has 14 residues. From germline, CDR1 is SGDLS and CDR2 YYNGEE. CDR3 residues: CASSVAGEVDTQYF. The DNA of the CDR3 is TGTGCCAGCAGCGTAGCGGGGGAGGTAGATACGCAGTATTTT.

The chain is built from TRBV5-4 and TRBJ2-7; D not certain. CDR3 length: 13 residues. V lost 0 bases, J lost 0 bases, and 4 bases lay in between. CDR1 and CDR2 from the germline V gene are SGHNT and YYREEE (reference sequence). CDR3 bases: TGTGCCAGCAGCTTGGGCAGCTCCTACGAGCAGTACTTC. Translated: CASSLGSSYEQYF. The complete variable domain, with remaining parts taken from reference TRBV5-4 and TRBJ2-7, reads ETGVTQSPTHLIKTRGQQVTLRCSSQSGHNTVSWYQQALGQGPQFIFQYYREEENGRGNFPPRFSGLQFPNYSSELNVNALELDDSALYLCASSLGSSYEQYFGPGTRLTVT.

V usage is TRBV19 and J usage is TRBJ2-7; 12 bases map to TRBD2. The CDR3 extends over 17 amino acids. Trimming removed 4 bases from V and 0 bases from J; junction bases left unmatched: 7. Germline values: CDR1 LNHDA, CDR2 SQIVND (reference sequence). CDR3 loop: CASSNPGLAGFSYEQYF. CDR3 in DNA: TGTGCCAGTAGTAACCCGGGACTAGCGGGTTTCTCCTACGAGCAGTACTTC. The entire variable domain, with the rest obtained from reference TRBV19 and TRBJ2-7, is as follows: DGGITQSPKYLFRKEGQNVTLSCEQNLNHDAMYWYRQDPGQGLRLIYYSQIVNDFQKGDIAEGYSVSREKKESFPLTVTSAQKNPTAFYLCASSNPGLAGFSYEQYFGPGTRLTVT.

This rearrangement joins TRBV5-1 to TRBJ1-5; 7 bases are shared with TRBD1. Germline V gene data show CDR1 as SGHRS and CDR2 as YFSETQ. This CDR3 contains 16 residues. V shed 0 bases, J shed 7 bases, and the junction held 10 bases outside the gene matches. DNA of the CDR3: TGCGCCAGCAGCTTGGGAACAGGGGTAAATGGACAGCCCCAGCATTTT. Translation: CASSLGTGVNGQPQHF.